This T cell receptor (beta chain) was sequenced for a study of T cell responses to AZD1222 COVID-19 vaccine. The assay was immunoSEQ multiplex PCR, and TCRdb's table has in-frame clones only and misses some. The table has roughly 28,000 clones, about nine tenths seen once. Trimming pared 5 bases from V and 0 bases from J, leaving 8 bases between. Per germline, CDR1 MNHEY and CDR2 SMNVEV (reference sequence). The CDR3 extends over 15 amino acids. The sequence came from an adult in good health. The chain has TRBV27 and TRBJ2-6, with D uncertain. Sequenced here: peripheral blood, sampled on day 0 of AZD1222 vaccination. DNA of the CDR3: TGTGCCAGCAGTACCCTACCCTCTGGGGCCAACGTCCTGACTTTC. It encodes CASSTLPSGANVLTF.